This TCR beta chain was sequenced in a study of cytomegalovirus exposure and HLA in healthy donors (dated by TCRdb to 2016 to 2017). Context from the whole study: According to an earlier analysis of several hundred of the donors, about 180 million T cells yielded 117 million unique TCR beta sequences and around 300 Gb of sequence data. Around 330 gigabases of sequencing data and around 80 million unique TCR sequences made up an early release that covered about 640 HLA-typed donors. Of the approximately 400 genotyped donors, 80% to 90% were placed in the genetic ancestry cluster associated with self-reported Caucasian donors. The study aimed to test whether signatures of past pathogen exposure could be identified by cataloging public T cell receptors. The T cell repertoires of roughly 660 subjects were profiled by immunosequencing and related to cytomegalovirus serostatus. A separate validation cohort of 100 to 150 different subjects was used in addition to the 666-subject first cohort. High-throughput TCR immunosequencing, statistical association of individual TCRs with disease status, and machine learning were combined to predict cytomegalovirus infection status. In a later analysis, previously published TCR beta repertoires from hundreds of donors were re-analyzed and high-resolution HLA genotyping was added so that TCR occurrence patterns could be studied. In the later analysis, no new phenotypic data were used to find candidate immune exposures; instead, reliance was placed on TCR beta sequences and their occurrence across donors. To decide whether each TCR beta V gene segment behaved as functional or pseudogenic, an earlier analysis of approximately 600 of the donors relied on high-throughput TCR beta sequencing. Donor age, sex, ethnicity and CMV serostatus were compiled together with the repertoire data. Genome-wide SNP genotypes for about 65% of the roughly 700 donors were used in a later genetic analysis, which treated that subset as a discovery cohort. Every discovery cohort repertoire had been produced on one sequencing platform. HLA typing included class I and class II loci at four-digit resolution. Typing coverage differed by locus: A, B, C, DRB1 and DQB1 were typed in about 629-640 donors, DQA1 in 500 to 550, DPA1 in 606, and DPB1 in around 440. Because of strong linkage in the cohort, 4 to 6 DR-DQ haplotypes were treated as single units for association and clustering. Among about 400 genotyped donors of the cohort, an average of around 250,000 unique TCR beta nucleotide sequences was sequenced per donor, of which 15% to 20% were non-productive. Paper-wide results and their limitations: A further reported finding was that TCR beta sequences accurately predicted the HLA-A and HLA-B alleles for most subjects in the first cohort. The cohort was sequenced for TCR beta chains only, and without alpha or paired-chain data the features that could be detected were limited. Several of the top co-occurrence clusters appeared to be linked to parvovirus B19, influenza, CMV and Epstein-Barr virus, according to a later analysis. The earlier analysis of a few hundred of the donors excluded roughly 17 rarely observed V segments, including chromosome 9 orphons, because counts were too low. A later analysis associated about 16,000 TCR beta sequences with specific HLA alleles at a false discovery rate of 0.05. When HLA alleles, especially DR and DQ, strongly co-occurred, TCR associations were difficult to assign to individual alleles. A few of the identified cytomegalovirus-associated TCR beta chains were confirmed in vitro to be specific for cytomegalovirus antigens. In a later genetic analysis, a missense DCLRE1C variant was associated with V-gene and J-gene trimming of TCR beta chains, and the association was replicated in an independent cohort. In a later analysis, HLA-associated TCR beta chains showed more clonal expansion and lower generation probabilities than non-associated chains that were equally common. While some public TCRs were present in many individuals, most TCR sequences turned up only very rarely across donors. Cytomegalovirus status was reported to be diagnosed by the classifier with high specificity and sensitivity in both the original and validation cohorts. Some IMGT-functional V segments, including TRBV6-2 and TRBV6-3, could not be told apart with the 87-base-pair reads, so those segments were excluded. The presence/absence analyses assumed that sequencing depth was roughly uniform across donors, and that assumption may not be true. Most CMV-associated TCR beta chains appeared to be HLA-restricted in a later analysis, and the HLA associations seemed to be driven largely by CMV exposure. Because HLA typing was missing for some donors at each locus, association tests included only the typed subset. In the study, around 160 TCR beta chains were listed as associated with cytomegalovirus. Linkage disequilibrium might explain the correlated functional status among segregating V segments, but an unknown experimental factor could not be excluded. A cluster of highly shared sequence variants was judged likely to represent a technical artifact of the sequencing pipeline. The authors suggested that the approach could potentially be generalized to other disease states and immunological phenotypes. In an earlier analysis of approximately 600 of the donors, most TCR beta V segments were observed in productive rearrangements about 87% or about 30% of the time, broadly matching IMGT annotations. A later genetic analysis reported fewer N-insertions in productive TCRs among donors in an Asian-associated ancestry cluster than the roughly 700-donor mean. Immune exposure information for the cohort was limited to CMV serostatus. A later analysis found that TCR association rates varied across HLA loci, with DRB1 alleles showing the most associated TCRs and HLA-C alleles the fewest.

V is pared back by 2 bases and J by 6 bases, with 8 bases lying between the germline termini. The CDR3 contains 13 residues, cysteine and phenylalanine counted. CDR3 DNA is the only sequence kept; it has 39 bases, read in frame from the first base. As encoded in the germline V gene, CDR1 is MNHEY while CDR2 is SVGAGI. Notes on this clone: This receptor's antigen is unknown. Nothing much larger sits one base from this clone, and base qualities are not available.

The cohort was made up of roughly 670 healthy bone marrow donors. At the time of sampling, every cohort member was nominally healthy, though immune exposures that went unrecorded were likely present. The donor tested CMV seronegative and was one of the 352 seronegative cohort members. A peripheral blood sample was provided by each donor, and peripheral blood mononuclear cells were used for TCR beta sequencing. Genomic DNA was extracted from the blood cell samples with the Qiagen DNeasy Blood Extraction Kit. The method behind the library was the immunoSEQ multiplex PCR assay. The multiplex PCR relied on a mix of 60 forward primers for TCR Vbeta segments and 13 reverse primers for TCR Jbeta segments. The CDR3 region of rearranged TCR beta genes was amplified from genomic DNA with a multiplex PCR assay. The Illumina HiSeq System was used to sequence the amplified TCR beta libraries as 87-base-pair reads. In the source study's methods: In a later analysis, tens of millions of unique TCR beta chains were counted across the roughly 610 repertoires, and about 9.9 million of these chains were shared by at least two donors. To remove PCR and sequencing errors, raw reads were error-corrected and collapsed into unique sequences using a nearest-neighbor algorithm that merged closely related sequences. V, D and J gene segments were assigned by aligning CDR3 sequences to IMGT reference sequences. For a sequence to be retained, a match of at least six nucleotides was required to both a V gene segment and a J gene segment. A rearrangement counted as productive if the CDR3 had no stop codons and remained in frame with V and J, and every other rearrangement counted as non-productive. Following IMGT convention, CDR3 was defined as the stretch from the second conserved V-encoded cysteine up to the conserved J-encoded phenylalanine. Sequences without an unambiguous match to a single V gene segment were excluded from the earlier analysis of about 640 of the donors. In an earlier analysis of several hundred of the donors, V segments were called functional above 56.7% productive rearrangements and were called segregating when the between-donor standard deviation exceeded 5%. A statistical classification framework was built for diagnosing cytomegalovirus status from the catalog of TCR beta chain sequences. In a later analysis, TCR nucleotide sequences were compared against IMGT/GENE-DB human TR gene sequences so that V and J genes could be assigned. The TCRdist pipeline was used in a later analysis to assign CDR3 sequences and most-parsimonious VDJ recombination scenarios. In a later analysis, each TCR beta chain was defined by its CDR3 amino acid sequence together with its V-gene family, and reads lacking a unique V-gene family were excluded. A later analysis removed 500 to 600 highly shared, low-generation-probability nucleotide sequences to deal with suspected cross-contamination and a sequencing artifact. For each public chain, a later analysis derived a clonal expansion index from normalized ranks of inferred template counts within each repertoire. A later analysis computed generation probabilities with a VDJ recombination model fitted to out-of-frame rearrangements, and checked the results against IGoR. In a later analysis, hypergeometric tests were used to score TCR-TCR, TCR-HLA and TCR-CMV co-occurrence, with a repertoire-size bias correction applied to TCR pairs. A later analysis estimated false discovery rates by permuting HLA or CMV assignments 20 times. In a later analysis, co-occurring TCRs were grouped using DBSCAN, and TCRdist sequence similarity was added for clustering within HLA-allele-positive subsets. Co-occurrence clustering excluded repertoires with fewer than 30,000 or more than 120,000 public chains, plus five with anomalous nucleotide sharing. TCRdb mirrors the immuneACCESS table, restricted to in-frame sequences. Some clones are absent from its copies; in checked studies, under half trace to an unresolved V gene, and the reason for the others is unknown. The DNA gave D and trimming, while V, J and clone size come from that table. The sample table contains fewer than 95,000 clones; only one count was recorded for approximately 80% of them. Jointly, the top ten make up 2% of the sample.

Sample: PBMCs. This TCR was recovered from a man in his late teens or twenties in good health and CMV-seronegative. The chain is encoded by TRBV6-5 joined to TRBJ2-1; possibly the D gene is TRBD1, per 6 matching bases. The CDR3 protein: CASSYQGSNEQFF. The DNA is TGTGCCAGCAGTTACCAGGGGAGCAATGAGCAGTTCTTC.